This TCR beta chain is from a study of OX40 agonist ivuxolimab in advanced cancers. This CDR3 has 11 amino acids. Trimming left V 6 bases short and J 4 bases short, with 7 bases between. Germline CDR1 and CDR2: DFQATT and SNEGSKA (reference sequence). Repertoires were generated with immunoSEQ multiplex PCR, while TCRdb's copy carries only in-frame clones and drops some. Of about 36,000 clones in the sample, about 81% were seen once. This TCR came from an adult with an advanced solid tumor such as melanoma, head and neck, liver or kidney cancer. Sequenced material: CD4+ or CD8+ T cells sorted from blood, taken in a trial of the OX40 agonist ivuxolimab. The rearrangement uses TRBV20-1 and TRBJ2-4; D call uncertain. The DNA of the CDR3 is TGCAGTGCGGCTATGAAAAACATTCAGTACTTC. Translating gives CSAAMKNIQYF.